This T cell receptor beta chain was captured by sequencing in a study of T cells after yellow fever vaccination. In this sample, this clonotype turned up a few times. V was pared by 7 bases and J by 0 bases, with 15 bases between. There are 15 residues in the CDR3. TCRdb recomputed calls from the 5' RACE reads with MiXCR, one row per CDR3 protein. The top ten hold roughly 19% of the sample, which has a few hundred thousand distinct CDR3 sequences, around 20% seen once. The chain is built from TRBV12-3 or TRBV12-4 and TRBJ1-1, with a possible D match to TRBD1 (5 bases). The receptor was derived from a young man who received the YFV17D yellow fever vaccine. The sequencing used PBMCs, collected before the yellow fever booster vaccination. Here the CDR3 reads CASNGAQIMNTEAFF. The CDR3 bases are TGTGCCAGCAACGGGGCGCAGATAATGAACACTGAAGCTTTCTTT.